This entry is about one T cell receptor (beta chain). The data belong to a study of cytomegalovirus exposure and HLA in healthy donors. The length of the CDR3 is 13 residues. Between the trimmed V and J ends, which lost 5 bases and 4 bases, there was a span of 12 bases. CDR1 and CDR2 (germline): LNHDA, SQIVND (reference sequence). PCR amplification relied on 60 Vbeta primers (plus 13 Jbeta primers). Sequencing used immunoSEQ multiplex PCR; TCRdb keeps in-frame clones, though not all of them. The table lists about 110,000 clones, 70% to 85% of them singletons. The receptor comes from a male donor in good health and CMV-seronegative. J is TRBJ2-7 and V is TRBV19, with D perhaps TRBD1 (6 bases). The specimen was PBMCs. The CDR3 region has the DNA TGTGCCAGTAGTGTCACAGGGCCTTACGAGCAGTACTTC. It encodes CASSVTGPYEQYF.